A selection of T cell receptor beta chains follows, all from one sample in a study of T cells after yellow fever vaccination. TCRdb re-called the 5' RACE reads with MiXCR, one entry per CDR3 protein. The repertoire holds 240,000 or so distinct CDR3 sequences, with less than 9% as singletons. The sample consisted of CD4+ T cells sorted from PBMCs, taken 15 days after the yellow fever booster vaccination. These receptors came from a man aged 30 to 45 who received the YFV17D yellow fever vaccine. The CDR3 runs from the conserved cysteine through the conserved F or W. The D gene is left open where the match is weak. Clone size appears in some rows only: once, few, many, or a class for an expanded clone.

size: many
D: TRBD2
V: TRBV7-2
J: TRBJ2-7
CDR3: CASSLALAGATYEQYF
DNA: TGTGCCAGCAGCTTAGCGCTAGCGGGAGCTACCTACGAGCAGTACTTC

size: few
D: TRBD1
V: TRBV5-1
J: TRBJ1-2
CDR3: CASSLDNRGVGFYGYTF
DNA: TGCGCCAGCAGCTTGGACAACAGGGGGGTAGGGTTCTATGGCTACACCTTC

size: few
D: -
V: TRBV5-1
J: TRBJ2-2
CDR3: CASSLADTRNTGELFF
DNA: TGCGCCAGCAGCTTGGCGGACACGAGGAACACCGGGGAGCTGTTTTTT

size: -
D: TRBD1
V: TRBV7-8
J: TRBJ2-5
CDR3: CASSLYRPGTEETQYF
DNA: TGTGCCAGCAGCTTATACCGCCCTGGGACAGAAGAGACCCAGTACTTC

size: -
D: -
V: TRBV30
J: TRBJ1-2
CDR3: CACKVGPWAYGYTF
DNA: TGTGCCTGCAAAGTGGGACCTTGGGCCTATGGCTACACCTTC

size: -
D: -
V: TRBV3-1
J: TRBJ1-2
CDR3: CASSQEPGTLYGYTF
DNA: TGTGCCAGCAGCCAAGAACCGGGGACTCTCTATGGCTACACCTTC

size: many
D: TRBD1
V: TRBV12-3/TRBV12-4
J: TRBJ2-2
CDR3: CASRVGQGRAGELFF
DNA: TGTGCCAGCAGGGTGGGACAGGGGAGAGCCGGGGAGCTGTTTTTT

size: few
D: -
V: TRBV7-3
J: TRBJ2-7
CDR3: CASRLGLERHEQYF
DNA: TGTGCCAGCAGGTTAGGGCTGGAGCGACACGAGCAGTACTTC

size: -
D: TRBD2
V: TRBV10-3
J: TRBJ2-1
CDR3: CATQGGGRAHNEQFF
DNA: TGTGCCACCCAGGGGGGCGGGAGGGCCCACAATGAGCAGTTCTTC

size: -
D: -
V: TRBV6-4
J: TRBJ1-5
CDR3: CASSDVYEVRSNQPHHF
DNA: TGTGCCAGCAGTGACGTCTACGAGGTCAGGAGCAATCAGCCCCATCATTTT

size: few
D: TRBD1
V: TRBV7-6
J: TRBJ2-3
CDR3: CASSQGQGKTDTQYF
DNA: TGTGCCAGCAGCCAGGGACAGGGGAAAACAGATACGCAGTATTTT

size: many
D: TRBD2
V: TRBV7-2
J: TRBJ2-1
CDR3: CASSGSRYNEQFF
DNA: TGTGCCAGTAGCGGGAGTAGGTACAATGAGCAGTTCTTC

size: few
D: -
V: TRBV2
J: TRBJ2-7
CDR3: CASSPVLHEQYF
DNA: TGTGCCAGCAGTCCCGTTCTTCACGAGCAGTACTTC

size: -
D: -
V: TRBV30
J: TRBJ1-3
CDR3: CATQRGSGNTIYF
DNA: TGTGCCACCCAGAGAGGCTCTGGAAACACCATATATTTT

size: many
D: -
V: TRBV20-1
J: TRBJ1-5
CDR3: CSARESPADYHPQHF
DNA: TGCAGTGCTAGAGAGTCCCCAGCCGATTATCACCCCCAGCATTTT

size: many
D: TRBD1
V: TRBV29-1
J: TRBJ2-7
CDR3: CSATGTGNSEQYF
DNA: TGCAGCGCTACCGGGACAGGGAACTCCGAGCAGTACTTC

size: many
D: -
V: TRBV29-1
J: TRBJ2-3
CDR3: CSTYRVGTDTQYF
DNA: TGCAGCACCTACAGGGTAGGCACAGATACGCAGTATTTT

size: -
D: TRBD2
V: TRBV5-4
J: TRBJ2-7
CDR3: CASSPRGLAGGIEQYF
DNA: TGTGCCAGCAGCCCTCGGGGACTAGCGGGAGGAATCGAGCAGTACTTC

size: -
D: -
V: TRBV11-2
J: TRBJ2-7
CDR3: CASGQGAAPYEQYF
DNA: TGTGCCAGCGGCCAGGGAGCGGCCCCCTACGAGCAGTACTTC

size: -
D: -
V: TRBV27
J: TRBJ1-2
CDR3: CASSLSTVSRLQGYTF
DNA: TGTGCCAGCAGTTTATCCACAGTGAGCCGGCTCCAGGGCTACACCTTC

size: many
D: -
V: TRBV7-2
J: TRBJ2-7
CDR3: CASSFGGEQYF
DNA: TGTGCCAGTAGCTTTGGGGGGGAGCAGTACTTC

size: few
D: TRBD2
V: TRBV20-1
J: TRBJ2-5
CDR3: CSATPASGTQETQYF
DNA: TGCAGTGCTACTCCGGCTAGCGGGACCCAAGAGACCCAGTACTTC

size: few
D: TRBD1
V: TRBV2
J: TRBJ2-3
CDR3: CASRRDRNTDTQYF
DNA: TGTGCCAGCCGCCGGGACAGGAACACAGATACGCAGTATTTT

size: few
D: TRBD1
V: TRBV29-1
J: TRBJ1-1
CDR3: CSVTLRQGVRSEAFF
DNA: TGCAGCGTCACCCTGAGACAGGGGGTCAGGTCTGAAGCTTTCTTT

size: many
D: -
V: TRBV7-9
J: TRBJ2-5
CDR3: CASSFFRRETQYF
DNA: TGTGCCAGCAGCTTCTTCCGAAGGGAGACCCAGTACTTC

size: many
D: -
V: TRBV2
J: TRBJ2-7
CDR3: CASRATSYEQYF
DNA: TGTGCCAGCAGAGCAACATCCTACGAGCAGTACTTC

size: -
D: TRBD2
V: TRBV6-2/TRBV6-3
J: TRBJ2-2
CDR3: CASRTGLALNTGELFF
DNA: TGTGCCAGCAGAACTGGACTAGCGCTTAACACCGGGGAGCTGTTTTTT

size: -
D: -
V: TRBV16
J: TRBJ1-5
CDR3: CASSQVGSGPQHF
DNA: TGTGCCAGCAGCCAAGTTGGGAGCGGGCCCCAGCATTTT

size: few
D: TRBD2
V: TRBV27
J: TRBJ2-3
CDR3: CASSSRLADTQYF
DNA: TGTGCCAGCAGTTCAAGACTAGCGGATACGCAGTATTTT

size: few
D: -
V: TRBV28
J: TRBJ2-3
CDR3: CASRETEEFTQYF
DNA: TGTGCCAGCAGGGAAACAGAGGAGTTTACGCAGTATTTT

size: -
D: -
V: TRBV18
J: TRBJ2-1
CDR3: CASSVQRGGYNEQFF
DNA: TGTGCCAGCTCCGTACAGAGGGGGGGCTACAATGAGCAGTTCTTC

size: many
D: -
V: TRBV10-1
J: TRBJ2-1
CDR3: CASSEITGLGQFF
DNA: TGCGCCAGCAGTGAGATTACAGGGCTTGGACAGTTCTTC

size: -
D: -
V: TRBV6-5
J: TRBJ1-3
CDR3: CASSSGFFGNTIYF
DNA: TGTGCCAGCAGCTCCGGTTTCTTTGGAAACACCATATATTTT

size: many
D: -
V: TRBV21-1
J: TRBJ2-7
CDR3: CASSDELVTEQYF
DNA: TGTGCCAGCAGCGACGAGCTAGTAACCGAGCAGTACTTC

size: few
D: TRBD2
V: TRBV5-6
J: TRBJ2-5
CDR3: CASSMPSQLAGETQYF
DNA: TGTGCCAGCAGCATGCCATCCCAGCTAGCGGGAGAGACCCAGTACTTC

size: many
D: -
V: TRBV10-1
J: TRBJ2-3
CDR3: CASSGTTDTQYF
DNA: TGCGCCAGCAGCGGGACGACAGATACGCAGTATTTT

size: many
D: TRBD2
V: TRBV6-2/TRBV6-3
J: TRBJ2-3
CDR3: CASSPRAGGSGNPSTDTQYF
DNA: TGTGCCAGCAGCCCGAGAGCGGGAGGGTCCGGAAACCCAAGCACAGATACGCAGTATTTT

size: few
D: TRBD1
V: TRBV20-1
J: TRBJ2-1
CDR3: CSAGKGARNEQFF
DNA: TGCAGTGCTGGGAAGGGGGCGCGTAATGAGCAGTTCTTC

size: many
D: -
V: TRBV7-9
J: TRBJ2-5
CDR3: CASSPTGSGETQYF
DNA: TGTGCCAGCAGCCCTACTGGGTCGGGGGAGACCCAGTACTTC

size: -
D: -
V: TRBV12-3/TRBV12-4
J: TRBJ1-1
CDR3: CASGEGRGTEAFF
DNA: TGTGCCAGCGGGGAGGGGAGGGGCACTGAAGCTTTCTTT

size: -
D: TRBD2
V: TRBV24-1
J: TRBJ2-7
CDR3: CATSDPGGDDEHYF
DNA: TGTGCCACCAGTGACCCCGGGGGGGACGACGAGCACTACTTC

size: few
D: -
V: TRBV27
J: TRBJ1-5
CDR3: CASSLSKQGDQPQHF
DNA: TGTGCCAGCAGTTTATCGAAACAGGGTGATCAGCCCCAGCATTTT

size: few
D: TRBD2
V: TRBV18
J: TRBJ2-1
CDR3: CASSEREGGEQFF
DNA: TGTGCCAGCTCCGAGCGGGAGGGTGGTGAGCAGTTCTTC

size: -
D: -
V: TRBV29-1
J: TRBJ2-7
CDR3: CSVGAGGFPSYEQYF
DNA: TGCAGCGTTGGGGCTGGGGGTTTTCCATCCTACGAGCAGTACTTC

size: many
D: TRBD2
V: TRBV13
J: TRBJ2-1
CDR3: CASSPRGGSNNEQFF
DNA: TGTGCCAGCAGCCCGCGGGGGGGTTCCAACAATGAGCAGTTCTTC

size: many
D: TRBD2
V: TRBV6-2/TRBV6-3
J: TRBJ2-3
CDR3: CASYPRAGVRTDTQYF
DNA: TGTGCCAGCTATCCACGCGCGGGGGTCCGCACAGATACGCAGTATTTT

size: many
D: -
V: TRBV12-3/TRBV12-4
J: TRBJ2-1
CDR3: CASSLQAPEYNEQFF
DNA: TGTGCCAGCAGTTTACAAGCGCCCGAGTACAATGAGCAGTTCTTC

size: many
D: TRBD2
V: TRBV12-3/TRBV12-4
J: TRBJ2-2
CDR3: CASSPGLAGAGELFF
DNA: TGTGCCAGCAGCCCCGGACTAGCGGGAGCCGGGGAGCTGTTTTTT

size: few
D: -
V: TRBV7-6
J: TRBJ2-3
CDR3: CASSLAGSRADTQYF
DNA: TGTGCCAGCAGCTTAGCAGGTTCTCGCGCAGATACGCAGTATTTT

size: -
D: -
V: TRBV7-2
J: TRBJ2-5
CDR3: CASSRSPGPQETQYF
DNA: TGTGCCAGCAGCCGCTCCCCGGGGCCCCAAGAGACCCAGTACTTC

size: many
D: -
V: TRBV11-3
J: TRBJ2-3
CDR3: CASSLAVADTQYF
DNA: TGTGCCAGCAGCTTAGCCGTCGCGGATACGCAGTATTTT

size: -
D: -
V: TRBV7-2
J: TRBJ1-2
CDR3: CASSLVQTPYGYTF
DNA: TGTGCCAGCAGCTTAGTGCAGACCCCATATGGCTACACCTTC

size: -
D: TRBD2
V: TRBV7-8
J: TRBJ2-7
CDR3: CASNLAGGNRVSYEQYF
DNA: TGTGCCAGCAATTTAGCGGGAGGAAATCGTGTATCCTACGAGCAGTACTTC